This is a list of T cell receptor beta chains from one sample in a study of CD8 T cells in ankylosing spondylitis. One entry per CDR3 protein results from TCRdb running MiXCR on the 5' RACE reads. The sample carries around 770,000 distinct CDR3 sequences, under 20% recorded once. The source material was blood, either unsorted or a sorted T cell fraction (not recorded which). These receptor sequences come from a male donor with ankylosing spondylitis. Each CDR3 is given with its conserved first and last residue. The order of the fields is V gene, D gene, clone size, J gene, CDR3 DNA, CDR3 protein. D genes are given only for firm matches. Expanded clones get a size class; other rows say once, few or many, or leave the size out.

TRBV29-1	NA	NA	TRBJ2-2	TGCAGCGTTGGCCCCAGGGGGGCTACGAACACCGGGGAGCTGTTTTTT	CSVGPRGATNTGELFF
TRBV30	NA	NA	TRBJ1-1	TGTGCCTGGAGTTCAGGACAGCACACTGAAGCTTTCTTT	CAWSSGQHTEAFF
TRBV12-3/TRBV12-4	TRBD2	NA	TRBJ2-7	TGTGCCAGCAGCTGGACTAGCGGGGTCTATGAGCAGTACTTC	CASSWTSGVYEQYF
TRBV12-3/TRBV12-4	NA	many	TRBJ2-7	TGTGCCAGCAGTTTATCAGGAGACACCCCCGCCGAGCAGTACTTC	CASSLSGDTPAEQYF
TRBV5-1	NA	few	TRBJ2-2	TGCGCCAGCAATATAGCGGCGAACACCGGGGAGCTGTTTTTT	CASNIAANTGELFF
TRBV4-1	TRBD1	few	TRBJ1-2	TGCGCCAGCAGCCAAGATCCGGGACAGGTCTATGGCTACACCTTC	CASSQDPGQVYGYTF
TRBV7-8	TRBD1	few	TRBJ1-6	TGTGCCAGCAGCTTTGCCGGGACAGGAGATTCACCCCTCCACTTT	CASSFAGTGDSPLHF
TRBV18	NA	few	TRBJ2-1	TGTGCCAGCTCACCACCGTGGTCGGGTGAGCAGTTCTTC	CASSPPWSGEQFF
TRBV20-1	NA	NA	TRBJ2-3	TGCAGTGCTCCGTTAGGGGCTAGCACAGATACGCAGTATTTT	CSAPLGASTDTQYF
TRBV20-1	TRBD2	few	TRBJ2-3	TGCAGTGCTAGGGACCGGACTAGCGGGCGCACAGATACGCAGTATTTT	CSARDRTSGRTDTQYF
TRBV5-6	NA	NA	TRBJ2-1	TGTGCCAGCAGCTTGGAGCTGGATTACAATGAGCAGTTCTTC	CASSLELDYNEQFF
TRBV24-1	TRBD1	NA	TRBJ1-1	TGTGCCACCGGGACAGGGATGAACACTGAAGCTTTCTTT	CATGTGMNTEAFF
TRBV6-1	NA	once	TRBJ2-1	TGTGCCAGCAAATCAGACAGCTCCTACAATGAGCAGTTCTTC	CASKSDSSYNEQFF
TRBV20-1	NA	few	TRBJ2-3	TGCAGTGCTAGAGCCGGTCGTGTAGGTTCAGATACGCAGTATTTT	CSARAGRVGSDTQYF
TRBV12-1	NA	NA	TRBJ2-7	TGTGCCAGCAGCGTTCCGGGACAGGGGGCGCGGGAGAAGCAGTACTTC	CASSVPGQGAREKQYF
TRBV11-1	NA	few	TRBJ2-4	TGTGCCAGCAGCTCCTCAAGGTTCGGGGGCATTCAGTACTTC	CASSSSRFGGIQYF
TRBV7-9	NA	NA	TRBJ1-1	TGTGCCAGCAGCTTCCGGACAGACGACACTGAAGCTTTCTTT	CASSFRTDDTEAFF
TRBV3-1	TRBD2	NA	TRBJ2-7	TGTGCCAGCAGCAGGGGACTAGCGGGAGATCCCTACGAGCAGTACTTC	CASSRGLAGDPYEQYF
TRBV2	NA	few	TRBJ1-5	TGTGCCAGCAGTGAACAGTCGGGACACCTGAGCAATCAGCCCCAGCATTTT	CASSEQSGHLSNQPQHF
TRBV15	NA	few	TRBJ1-5	TGTGCCACCAGCAGAGTGGGCGGCAATCAGCCCCAGCATTTT	CATSRVGGNQPQHF
TRBV7-8	NA	NA	TRBJ1-6	TGTGCCAGCAGCCGCCCACCAAGCTCCTATAATTCACCCCTCCACTTT	CASSRPPSSYNSPLHF
TRBV5-6	NA	NA	TRBJ1-3	TGTGCCAGCAGCTTGTATGGGACGGGAGGAAACACCATATATTTT	CASSLYGTGGNTIYF
TRBV4-2	TRBD2	NA	TRBJ2-7	TGTGCCAGCAGCCAATTTGGGACTAGCGGCGAAGCGACCTACGAGCAGTACTTC	CASSQFGTSGEATYEQYF
TRBV5-6	TRBD2	NA	TRBJ2-5	TGTGCCAGCAGCTCGACTAGCGGGAGTCGGGAGACCCAGTACTTC	CASSSTSGSRETQYF
TRBV7-3	NA	NA	TRBJ1-2	TGTGCCAGCAGCTTAGATGGTCGGGCTAACTATGGCTACACCTTC	CASSLDGRANYGYTF
TRBV24-1	TRBD2	NA	TRBJ2-3	TGTGCCACCAGTGATTTAGGCGGGAGCGGTACAGATACGCAGTATTTT	CATSDLGGSGTDTQYF
TRBV5-1	TRBD1	many	TRBJ1-2	TGTGCCAGCAGCTTAGGACAGGGGGCCTATGGCTACACCTTC	CASSLGQGAYGYTF
TRBV12-3/TRBV12-4	TRBD2	few	TRBJ2-1	TGTGCCAGCACCGTGGGGACTAGCGGGGTCCATGAGCAGTTCTTC	CASTVGTSGVHEQFF
TRBV6-1	TRBD2	NA	TRBJ2-5	TGTGCCAGCAGTCCATGGGTTAGCGGGTGGGAGACCCAGTACTTC	CASSPWVSGWETQYF
TRBV12-3/TRBV12-4	NA	few	TRBJ1-6	TGTGCCAGCAGTTTGGGGGCGCAAAATTCACCCCTCCACTTT	CASSLGAQNSPLHF
TRBV12-3/TRBV12-4	NA	NA	TRBJ2-7	TGTGCCAGCCTGGGGACATCCTACGAGCAGTACTTC	CASLGTSYEQYF
TRBV29-1	NA	many	TRBJ2-1	TGCAGCGTAGCCCCGGGGAGCTCCTACAATGAGCAGTTCTTC	CSVAPGSSYNEQFF
TRBV20-1	TRBD1	NA	TRBJ2-7	TGCAGTGCTGACAGGGGACAGGGTGTGACCTACGAGCAGTACTTC	CSADRGQGVTYEQYF
TRBV7-8	NA	NA	TRBJ2-1	TGTGCCAGCAGCTTAGGCCGAACCGACAATGAGCAGTTCTTC	CASSLGRTDNEQFF
TRBV4-2	NA	NA	TRBJ1-4	TGTGCCAGCAGCCGGGGACGAGGAGGGCCCGCAACTAATGAAAAACTGTTTTTT	CASSRGRGGPATNEKLFF
TRBV7-9	TRBD1	many	TRBJ2-7	TGTGCCAGCAGCCTACAGGGGGTTTCCTACGAGCAGTACTTC	CASSLQGVSYEQYF
TRBV5-1	NA	NA	TRBJ2-7	TGCGCCAGCAGCCCATCACCAGAGAGAGCCGAGCAGTACTTC	CASSPSPERAEQYF
TRBV6-1	NA	NA	TRBJ1-5	TGTGCCAGCAGTAGTCTCTATAGCAATCAGCCCCAGCATTTT	CASSSLYSNQPQHF
TRBV6-1	NA	few	TRBJ1-5	TGTGCCAGCAGTGATGCCCAGGCCAATCAGCCCCAGCATTTT	CASSDAQANQPQHF
TRBV2	TRBD1	few	TRBJ2-7	TGTGCCAGCAGGGGACAGGGGGCAGTTTACGAGCAGTACTTC	CASRGQGAVYEQYF
TRBV27	NA	few	TRBJ1-6	TGTGCCAGCAGTTTTTTTAATTCACCCCTCCACTTT	CASSFFNSPLHF
TRBV18	NA	NA	TRBJ2-7	TGTGCCAGCTCACCAGGAGGGGGTAATTCCTACGAGCAGTACTTC	CASSPGGGNSYEQYF
TRBV13	NA	few	TRBJ2-1	TGTGCCAGCAGCCCCCCCGGGATGAGCTCCTACAATGAGCAGTTCTTC	CASSPPGMSSYNEQFF
TRBV20-1	TRBD1	once	TRBJ1-2	TGCAGTGCTCGCAGGACAGGGGGGGATAATGTGTGCACCTTC	CSARRTGGDNVCTF
TRBV2	NA	many	TRBJ2-1	TGTGCCACGACTAGTTACCCCCATGAGCAGTTCTTC	CATTSYPHEQFF
TRBV5-6	NA	NA	TRBJ1-4	TGTGCCAGCAGCCTCCTGGGCTATGAAAAACTGTTTTTT	CASSLLGYEKLFF
TRBV7-9	NA	NA	TRBJ2-2	TGTGCCAGCAGCCCCGTTGGAGGCAACACCGGGGAGCTGTTTTTT	CASSPVGGNTGELFF
TRBV5-1	TRBD2	NA	TRBJ2-3	TGCGCCAGCACCAGCGGGGAGAGCACAGATACGCAGTATTTT	CASTSGESTDTQYF
TRBV27	NA	NA	TRBJ1-2	TGTGCCAGCAGTTTATCGGCGGGGAACTATGGCTACACCTTC	CASSLSAGNYGYTF
TRBV10-3	NA	NA	TRBJ2-7	TGTGCCACCGACAGCCCCGCAACCTACTCCTACGAGCAGTACTTC	CATDSPATYSYEQYF
TRBV4-1	TRBD2	many	TRBJ2-3	TGCGCCAGCAGCCCGTGGGGACTAAACACAGATACGCAGTATTTT	CASSPWGLNTDTQYF
TRBV5-6	TRBD2	NA	TRBJ2-7	TGTGCCAGCGCCCCGCTAGCGGACCGATCCTACGAGCAGTACTTC	CASAPLADRSYEQYF
TRBV5-5	NA	NA	TRBJ1-6	TGTGCCAGCAGCCTGCTTGGAAGCTCCTATAATTCACCCCTCCACTTT	CASSLLGSSYNSPLHF
TRBV2	TRBD1	few	TRBJ2-1	TGTGCCAGCAGGCGGGACAGGGTTAATGAGCAGTTCTTC	CASRRDRVNEQFF
TRBV28	NA	NA	TRBJ2-7	TGTGCCAGCACTACAGGGCGCGAGCAGTACTTC	CASTTGREQYF
TRBV7-9	NA	once	TRBJ2-7	TGTGCCAGCAGCCCCCGGGACCATCCTGCCGAGCAGTACTTC	CASSPRDHPAEQYF
TRBV13	TRBD1	few	TRBJ2-7	TGTGCCAGCAGCTTACGATACCCGGGACAGGGGGCATACGAGCAGTACTTC	CASSLRYPGQGAYEQYF
TRBV7-9	NA	few	TRBJ2-7	TGTGCCAGCAGCCCGTCGGGTGGGGGGTTTCTCTACGAGCAGTACTTC	CASSPSGGGFLYEQYF
TRBV9	TRBD1	NA	TRBJ2-1	TGTGCCAGCAGCGTAACAGGGGTCTTTGACCAACCTAAAGACAATGAGCAGTTCTTC	CASSVTGVFDQPKDNEQFF
TRBV5-1	NA	few	TRBJ2-2	TGCGCCAGCAGCCCTGGGGTAGTTAACACCGGGGAGCTGTTTTTT	CASSPGVVNTGELFF